The clone carrying this TCR beta chain showed up many times. The length of the CDR3 is 15 residues. Germline assignment: CDR1 MDHEN and CDR2 SYDVKM. V was pared by 10 bases and J by 2 bases, with 20 bases between. The sample belongs to a study of T-cell reconstitution after alpha-beta-depleted transplantation in children. Preparation of the TCRbeta library involved a method that used unique molecular identifiers. TCRdb reanalysed the PCR reads using MiXCR and keeps one entry per CDR3 protein. The data contain approximately 300,000 distinct CDR3 sequences, 10% of them singletons. The rearrangement joins TRBV28 to TRBJ1-1, with a tentative D call TRBD1 (5 bases). This receptor was taken from a boy under three years old with acute myeloid leukemia, due to receive a stem cell transplant. Material: PBMCs, obtained before TCRalphabeta/CD19-depleted stem cell transplant. The CDR3, as DNA: TGTGCCATTACCCCCTTGGGACGGAGCAACACTGAAGCTTTCTTT. Protein: CAITPLGRSNTEAFF.